These 8 T cell receptor beta chains share one sample of origin, sequenced in a study of shared clonotypes between healthy human individuals. Only in-frame clones appear in the TCRdb table, and some are missing; sequencing was by immunoSEQ multiplex PCR. The sample holds about 710,000 clones, about three quarters seen once. Sequencing was performed on memory CD4+ T cells sorted from blood. Subset: CD45RA-negative fraction. The receptors stem from a woman in her twenties or thirties in good health.

V and J are TRBV2 and TRBJ1-5; a possible D gene is TRBD1 (6 bases). CDR1 is SNHLY, CDR2 FYNNEI, per germline. V was trimmed by 7 bases and J by 3 bases, leaving 13 bases between them. CDR3 length: 14 residues. In nucleotides, the CDR3 is TGTGCCAGCAACTTACAGGGTAACAATCAGCCCCAGCATTTT. Translating it yields CASNLQGNNQPQHF.

This clone is a singleton in its sample. The chain employs TRBV28 and TRBJ1-3; D is undetermined. V was cut by 3 bases and J by 4 bases, with 16 bases left in between. The length of the CDR3 is 16 residues. Germline CDR1 and CDR2: MDHEN and SYDVKM. The CDR3 loop is CASSLIQRVAGNTIYF. DNA of the CDR3: TGTGCCAGCAGTTTGATACAGCGGGTGGCCGGAAACACCATATATTTT.

This chain connects TRBV19 to TRBJ1-1; D is ambiguous. Germline CDR1 reads LNHDA; CDR2 reads SQIVND (reference sequence). Deletions cut 2 bases from V and 5 bases from J, with 12 bases between. CDR3 length equals 14 residues. CDR3 loop: CASSIPGIYTEAFF. The CDR3 DNA is TGTGCCAGTAGTATACCAGGCATTTATACTGAAGCTTTCTTT.

This chain connects TRBV19 to TRBJ1-4, with 9 bases lining up with TRBD1. This CDR3 comprises 17 residues. V shed 5 bases and J 2 bases; nucleotides not matched to a gene: 9. The germline gives CDR1 LNHDA, CDR2 SQIVND (reference sequence). This CDR3 is CASSSPGQGMTNEKLFF. The CDR3 DNA is TGTGCCAGTAGTTCCCCGGGACAGGGTATGACTAATGAAAAACTGTTTTTT.

This clone was recorded a few times. The same CDR3 is also encoded by other DNA sequences in this sample. The V gene is TRBV5-1, the J gene TRBJ2-3, with 8 bases aligning to TRBD1. CDR1 is SGHRS, CDR2 YFSETQ, per germline. This CDR3 contains 16 residues. V shed 0 bases and J 2 bases; nucleotides not matched to a gene: 5. The CDR3 sequence is CASSLAQGAATDTQYF. The DNA for the CDR3 is TGCGCCAGCAGCTTGGCGCAGGGGGCCGCCACAGATACGCAGTATTTT.

The chain has TRBV6-5 and TRBJ2-7; D gene uncertain. The V and J ends lost 0 bases and 0 bases respectively, with 6 bases between them. Germline CDR1 and CDR2: MNHEY and SVGAGI. This CDR3 is 14 amino acids long. CDR3 residues: CASSYSWDSYEQYF. The DNA of the CDR3 is TGTGCCAGCAGTTACTCCTGGGACTCCTACGAGCAGTACTTC.

The rearrangement links TRBV19 to TRBJ2-3; D remains ambiguous. V gave up 5 bases and J gave up 3 bases, with 12 bases separating them. The CDR3 extends over 14 amino acids. Looked up from germline, CDR1 is LNHDA and CDR2 is SQIVND (reference sequence). In DNA, the CDR3 is TGTGCCAGTAGTGCCCCCGGGTGGACAGATACGCAGTATTTT. This encodes CASSAPGWTDTQYF.

This clone was recorded only once. The CDR3 region has the DNA TGTGCCAGCAGTCGGATCAGGGCACCCGGGGAGCTGTTTTTT. Translation gives CASSRIRAPGELFF. The chain is built from TRBV28 and TRBJ2-2; D is possibly TRBD1 (5 bases). V shed 5 bases and J shed 6 bases, with 13 bases lying between them. The CDR3 consists of 14 residues. The V gene's germline CDR1 is MDHEN and CDR2 SYDVKM. Combining the CDR3 with reference TRBV28 and TRBJ2-2 gives the whole variable domain DVKVTQSSRYLVKRTGEKVFLECVQDMDHENMFWYRQDPGLGLRLIYFSYDVKMKEKGDIPEGYSVSREKKERFSLILESASTNQTSMYLCASSRIRAPGELFFGEGSRLTVL.